This passage covers 31 T cell receptor beta chains from one sample sequenced in a study of CD4 and CD8 cells across lung adenocarcinoma regions. TCRdb re-called the PCR reads through MiXCR, storing one row per CDR3 protein. The sample lists 20,000 to 25,000 distinct CDR3 sequences, over 50% seen once, with 27% in the top ten. Specimen: CD8+ T cells from the center of a lung tumor. Receptor source: a female donor with lung adenocarcinoma. The CD4 and CD8 labels of this study may be unreliable.

The sample holds a few counts of this clonotype. The chain combines TRBV4-1 with TRBJ2-3; D unresolved. This CDR3 comprises 13 residues. The germline CDR1 and CDR2 sequences are MGHRA and YSYEKL. Trimming pared 2 bases from V and 6 bases from J, leaving 9 bases between. This CDR3 reads CASSQTIQDTQYF. CDR3 DNA: TGCGCCAGCAGCCAAACGATTCAGGATACGCAGTATTTT.

The chain links TRBV11-3 to TRBJ2-4; tentatively, D is TRBD1 or TRBD2 (5 bases each). Germline loops: CDR1 SGHNT, CDR2 YENEEA. The length of the CDR3 is 13 residues. The CDR3 bases are TGTGTCACGGGGCTGGGAGTCAAAAATATGCAGTACTTC. This translates into CVTGLGVKNMQYF.

This clonotype was found a few times. The rearrangement links TRBV30 to TRBJ2-1; no clear D gene. CDR1 is GTSNPN and CDR2 is SVGIG in the germline V gene (reference sequence). The CDR3 contains 11 residues. Trimming left V 2 bases short and J 6 bases short, with 5 bases between. CDR3 amino acids: CAWSPFNEQFF. For the CDR3, the DNA is TGTGCCTGGAGTCCCTTCAATGAGCAGTTCTTC.

This clonotype was seen just once. The J gene is TRBJ2-7, the V gene TRBV6-1, with 7 bases that match TRBD1. Germline lookup yields CDR1 MNHNS and CDR2 SASEGT. This CDR3 has 15 amino acids. V lost 6 bases, J lost 0 bases, and 8 bases stayed unmatched. In nucleotides, the CDR3 is TGTGCCAGCAGGCAGACAGGGTTATCCTCCTACGAGCAGTACTTC. Its translation: CASRQTGLSSYEQYF.

The rearrangement uses TRBV4-1 and TRBJ2-1, with D unresolved. The germline CDR1 and CDR2 sequences are MGHRA and YSYEKL. V lost 3 bases and J lost 8, with 14 bases in between. The CDR3 spans 14 residues. CDR3 in amino acids: CASSHGNSGHEQFF. In nucleotides, the CDR3 is TGCGCCAGCAGCCACGGTAATAGTGGCCATGAGCAGTTCTTC.

On this clonotype: Germline and junction disagree at one end, which may indicate a read error. V and J are TRBV27 and TRBJ2-4; no reliable D call. CDR3 length: 16 residues. Germline CDR1 is MNHEY and CDR2 is SMNVEV (reference sequence). The CDR3 nucleotides are TGTGCCAGCAGGGAGCACGGGCTGCGCGACCAAAACACTCAGTACTTC. Translated: CASREHGLRDQNTQYF.

The rearrangement links TRBV27 to TRBJ2-2, with 7 bases fitting TRBD1. The CDR3 length is 14 residues. V shed 7 bases and J 1 base; nucleotides not matched to a gene: 3. Germline-derived CDR1 and CDR2 are MNHEY and SMNVEV (reference sequence). CDR3 nucleotide sequence: TGTGCCAGCACCGACAGGGTGAACACCGGGGAGCTGTTTTTT. Amino acids: CASTDRVNTGELFF.

In regard to this clonotype: The junction and the germline gene differ at one end; a read error may be behind it. The rearrangement uses TRBV6-4 and TRBJ2-3, with 8 bases fitting TRBD2. Germline assignment: CDR1 MRHNA and CDR2 SNTAGT. The CDR3 contains 19 residues. CDR3: CASRDSYERGLTGKDTQYF. The CDR3 DNA follows: TGTGCCAGCAGGGACTCCTACGAGCGGGGGCTCACTGGCAAAGATACGCAGTATTTC.

This clonotype showed up many times. The J gene is TRBJ2-1, the V gene TRBV4-1; no firm D call. V was cut by 1 base and J by 2 bases, with 12 bases left in between. The CDR3 has 16 residues. CDR1 and CDR2 from the germline V gene are MGHRA and YSYEKL. DNA for the CDR3: TGCGCCAGCAGCCAAGCGGCGCTAAGAGCCTACAATGAGCAGTTCTTC. Protein: CASSQAALRAYNEQFF.

Regarding this clonotype: Given a much more abundant clone one base away, this may be a read error. The gene calls are TRBV7-2 and TRBJ2-1; TRBD2 aligns across 8 bases. The CDR3 has 17 residues. V trimming: 1 base; J trimming: 13 bases; junction bases outside the gene matches: 18. Germline V gene lookup returns CDR1 SGHTA and CDR2 FQGNSA. This chain's CDR3 is CASSLGGTLGGAETQFF. The CDR3 coding sequence is TGTGCCAGCAGCTTAGGGGGCACTCTCGGGGGGGCAGAGACCCAGTTCTTC. Using reference TRBV7-2 and TRBJ2-1 for the parts outside the CDR3, the full variable domain is GAGVSQSPSNKVTEKGKDVELRCDPISGHTALYWYRQSLGQGLEFLIYFQGNSAPDKSGLPSDRFSAERTGGSVSTLTIQRTQQEDSAVYLCASSLGGTLGGAETQFFGPGTRLTVL.

The chain couples TRBV6-4 to TRBJ2-3, with 11 bases that match TRBD2. There are 15 residues in the CDR3. CDR1 is MRHNA, CDR2 SNTAGT, per germline. The V segment lost 8 bases and the J segment 4 bases; nucleotides outside the gene matches: 8. CDR3 nucleotides: TGTGCCAGCGGCGGGCTAGCGGGAGGCCCAGATACGCAGTATTTT. The encoded protein is CASGGLAGGPDTQYF.

The gene calls are TRBV10-1 and TRBJ2-1; 8 bases map to TRBD2. The DNA end is more similar to TRBJ2-7, so the J call may be wrong. In germline, CDR1 is WNHNN, CDR2 SYGVQD (reference sequence). This CDR3 has 14 amino acids. The CDR3 nucleotides read TGCGCGGGGAGCGGGGGCTGTGACAAAGATACGCAGTACTTC. Translating it yields CAGSGGCDKDTQYF.

Regarding this clonotype: The junction departs from the called germline gene at one end, perhaps through a read error. The chain uses TRBV28 and TRBJ1-5; 9 nucleotides agree with TRBD1. Germline V gene lookup returns CDR1 MDHEN and CDR2 SYDVKM. The CDR3 runs 12 residues. CDR3 sequence (DNA): TGTGCCATCAACAGGGGGCATCAGCCCCACCATTTT. Protein sequence: CAINRGHQPHHF.

The chain uses TRBV5-6 and TRBJ2-3, with D perhaps being TRBD1 or TRBD2 (5 bases each). Germline V gene sequence: CDR1 SGHDT, CDR2 YYEEEE. V lost 3 bases and J lost 0, with 8 bases in between. CDR3 size: 14 residues. For the CDR3, the DNA is TGTGCCAGCAGCTGGGACCAGAGCACAGATACGCAGTATTTT. It encodes CASSWDQSTDTQYF.

The chain joins TRBV14 to TRBJ2-5, with D possibly matching TRBD1 (5 bases). The CDR3 is 15 amino acids. Per the germline V gene, CDR1 is SGHDN and CDR2 is FVKESK. V was trimmed by 0 bases and J by 5 bases, leaving 13 bases between them. The CDR3 coding sequence is TGTGCCAGCAGCCAAGATTTGGGGCAGGCGGAGACCCAGTACTTC. Amino acid sequence: CASSQDLGQAETQYF.

This chain uses TRBV27 with TRBJ2-4; TRBD2 is a possible D gene (6 bases). Germline V gene sequence: CDR1 MNHEY, CDR2 SMNVEV (reference sequence). The CDR3 spans 15 residues. V was clipped by 6 bases and J by 10 bases, with 22 bases between them. Here the CDR3 reads CASRPGVGVKDIQYF. DNA of the CDR3: TGTGCCAGCAGGCCGGGGGTGGGAGTCAAAGATATTCAGTACTTC.

This chain connects TRBV6-1 to TRBJ2-3; weak D call: TRBD2 (7 bases). Trimming took off 3 bases at V and 6 bases at J, with 22 bases between the two ends. The germline gives CDR1 MNHNS, CDR2 SASEGT. The CDR3 length is 17 residues. CDR3 amino acids: CASSDHWRGGVSDTQYF. CDR3 bases: TGTGCCAGCAGTGACCATTGGAGGGGGGGTGTTAGTGATACGCAGTATTTT.

The gene calls are TRBV4-1 and TRBJ2-7; TRBD2 matches at 8 bases. Germline CDR1 and CDR2: MGHRA and YSYEKL. The CDR3 loop spans 17 amino acids. With 0 bases clipped from V and 2 bases from J, the junction kept 9 bases outside the gene matches. The CDR3 nucleotides are TGCGCCAGCAGCCAAGATGCCGTAGCGGGGTTACCCTACGAGCAGTACTTC. This translates into CASSQDAVAGLPYEQYF.

Regarding this clonotype: The germline gene is not matched at one end of the junction; a read error may be the cause. This chain links TRBV12-3 or TRBV12-4 with TRBJ2-3; D is perhaps TRBD1 or TRBD2 (5 bases each). CDR3 size: 15 residues. In DNA form, the CDR3 reads TGTGGCAGCGTGACGGGGCGTTGTGGCACAAATATGCAGTATTTC. It encodes CGSVTGRCGTNMQYF.

This clonotype was seen many times. This chain connects TRBV10-3 to TRBJ1-2; D remains ambiguous. Germline assignment: CDR1 ENHRY and CDR2 SYGVKD. This CDR3 contains 14 residues. V lost 4 bases to trimming and J lost 5 bases, with 14 bases between them. The CDR3 sequence: CAISGPDLRYGYTF. The CDR3 DNA sequence: TGTGCCATCAGTGGACCTGATCTACGTTATGGCTACACCTTC.

This rearrangement joins TRBV15 to TRBJ1-5, with D tentatively TRBD1 (5 bases). V lost 0 bases to trimming and J lost 3 bases, with 18 bases between them. Germline loops: CDR1 LNHNV, CDR2 YYDKDF (reference sequence). The CDR3 is made up of 18 amino acids. The CDR3 DNA sequence: TGTGCCACCAGCAGAGATTCTCCCGTTCGACAGAACAATCAGCCCCAGCATTTT. Amino acids: CATSRDSPVRQNNQPQHF.

As for this clonotype: The junction departs from germline at one end; a sequencing error may be responsible. The chain employs TRBV6-1 and TRBJ2-3; possibly TRBD1 for D (5 bases). The CDR3 runs 14 residues. From germline, CDR1 is MNHNS and CDR2 SASEGT. CDR3 protein: CASSIWDRTNTQSF. CDR3 bases: TGTGCCAGCAGTATCTGGGATCGGACAAATACGCAGTCTTTC.

The rearrangement links TRBV30 to TRBJ2-1; D unresolved. The CDR3 consists of 13 residues. Between the trimmed V and J ends, which lost 3 bases and 4 bases, there was a span of 10 bases. Germline loops: CDR1 GTSNPN, CDR2 SVGIG (reference sequence). The chain's CDR3 is CAWRARRYNEQFF. The CDR3 DNA sequence: TGTGCCTGGAGGGCACGGCGGTACAATGAGCAGTTCTTC.

The chain is built from TRBV5-1 and TRBJ2-3; D is unclear. V was shortened by 0 bases and J by 0 bases, with 11 bases between the two germline ends. CDR1 SGHRS and CDR2 YFSETQ come from the germline V gene. This CDR3 has 16 amino acids. In DNA form, the CDR3 reads TGCGCCAGCAGCTTGGGGGTGGCTGTGAGCACAGATACGCAGTATTTT. Residues: CASSLGVAVSTDTQYF.

Turning to this clonotype: As the CDR3 is not closed by the conserved phenylalanine or tryptophan, this likely results from a read error. The chain links TRBV6-5 to TRBJ2-1; 12 bases fit TRBD1. The CDR3 is 17 amino acids. The germline V gene encodes CDR1 MNHEY and CDR2 SVGAGI. Germline trimming cut 4 bases from V and 7 bases from J; bases unmatched to any gene: 11. CDR3 sequence (DNA): TGTGCCAGCAGTTCACTTTCTGGGGACAGGGGGCGGAATGAGCAGTTCTTA. Translation: CASSSLSGDRGRNEQFL.

By sample fraction, this clonotype is medium-sized. The chain joins TRBV6-5 to TRBJ2-1; 9 bases match TRBD2. The J call may be faulty, since TRBJ2-7 better matches the DNA end. This CDR3 is 15 amino acids long. The germline gives CDR1 MNHEY, CDR2 SVGAGI. CDR3 sequence (DNA): TGTGCCAGCAGTTGGGAGAGCGGGAGGACCTACGAGCAGTACTTC. Its protein product is CASSWESGRTYEQYF.

Comment on this clonotype: One end of the junction varies from germline; a read error may be responsible. V is TRBV6-1 and J is TRBJ1-2, with D maybe TRBD1 (5 bases). The CDR3 totals 13 residues. Germline V gives CDR1 MNHNS, CDR2 SASEGT. The CDR3 protein is CASTESGNYGYTF. The CDR3 region has the DNA TGTGCCAGCACTGAATCAGGGAACTATGGCTACACCTTC.

The rearrangement uses TRBV6-5 and TRBJ2-3; D may be TRBD2 (5 bases). The CDR3 consists of 15 residues. Looked up from germline, CDR1 is MNHEY and CDR2 is SVGAGI. V was cut by 0 bases and J by 5 bases, with 12 bases left in between. The CDR3, as DNA: TGTGCCAGCAGTTACTCGAGAGGGTCGGAAGATACGCAGTATTTT. Its translation: CASSYSRGSEDTQYF.

This clonotype was observed at least ten times. The rearrangement uses TRBV12-3 or TRBV12-4 and TRBJ1-1; D ambiguous. V was pared by 8 bases and J by 3 bases, with 10 bases between. This CDR3 comprises 12 residues. The CDR3 nucleotides read TGTGCCAGCGGCAAGAGGGACACTGAAGCTTTCTTT. It translates to CASGKRDTEAFF.

This clonotype was counted ten times or more. The chain links TRBV4-2 to TRBJ2-6; 7 nucleotides align to TRBD1. This CDR3 has 16 amino acids. Trimming cost V 3 bases and J 3 bases; bases outside gene matches: 5. CDR1 is LGHNA, CDR2 YNFKEQ, per germline. The CDR3 is CASSQTTGFGANVLTF. The DNA for the CDR3 is TGTGCCAGCAGCCAGACGACAGGGTTTGGGGCCAACGTCCTGACTTTC.

The rearrangement links TRBV27 to TRBJ2-1, with D possibly being TRBD1 or TRBD2 (5 bases each). The J call is uncertain, as TRBJ2-7 better fits the DNA end. CDR3 length equals 16 residues. Germline lookup yields CDR1 MNHEY and CDR2 SMNVEV (reference sequence). This CDR3 reads CASSSPRGRSYNEQYF. The DNA of the CDR3 is TGTGCCAGCAGTAGCCCGAGGGGACGCTCCTACAATGAGCAGTACTTC.